One sample yielded the 27 T cell receptor beta chains listed below, sequenced in a study of T cell responses to AZD1222 COVID-19 vaccine. This table comes from immunoSEQ multiplex PCR, and its TCRdb copy is limited to in-frame clones, with some not included. The sample carries tens of thousands of clones, around 90% recorded once. Sequenced here: peripheral blood, sampled on day 0 of AZD1222 vaccination. All receptors derive from an adult in good health.

The chain joins TRBV9 to TRBJ2-3, with D perhaps TRBD1 (6 bases). Trimming took 6 bases from V and 5 from J, leaving 16 bases between them. There are 14 residues in the CDR3. Germline-derived CDR1 and CDR2 are SGDLS and YYNGEE. CDR3 sequence reads: CASTGTSVGDTQYF. DNA of the CDR3: TGTGCCAGCACCGGGACAAGCGTAGGAGATACGCAGTATTTT.

This chain links TRBV29-1 with TRBJ2-3; maybe TRBD2 (5 bases). CDR1 is SQVTM, CDR2 ANQGSEA, per germline. The length of the CDR3 is 12 residues. Trimming pared 7 bases from V and 4 bases from J, leaving 12 bases between. The CDR3 region is CSARRRADTQYF. CDR3 DNA sequence: TGCAGCGCCCGCCGGCGGGCAGATACGCAGTATTTT.

This clone was recorded a few times. The rearrangement links TRBV6-4 to TRBJ1-1, with D unclear. The V gene lost 6 bases and the J gene lost 1 base, with 9 bases spanning the gap. The CDR3 runs to 13 residues. From germline, CDR1 is MRHNA and CDR2 SNTAGT. The CDR3 region is CASRATANTEAFF. In DNA form, the CDR3 reads TGTGCCAGCAGAGCTACAGCGAACACTGAAGCTTTCTTT.

With respect to this clone: Its ends do not fully match the called genes, so a read error is possible. The V call is TRBV7-3, the J call TRBJ1-1; weak D call: TRBD1 (6 bases). The CDR3 runs 15 residues. Germline assignment: CDR1 SGHTA and CDR2 FQGTGA. For the CDR3, the DNA is TGTGCCAGCAGCCTAACAGGGCCTATGAACACTGAAGCTTTCTTT. This gives the protein CASSLTGPMNTEAFF.

The genes are TRBV27 and TRBJ2-1; 8 bases are a match to TRBD2. Trimming cost V 8 bases and J 4 bases; bases outside gene matches: 16. The CDR3 runs 17 residues. Germline V gene data show CDR1 as MNHEY and CDR2 as SMNVEV (reference sequence). The CDR3 nucleotides are TGTGCCAGCGATTTCTATAGCGGGACGACGTCGTACAATGAGCAGTTCTTC. This translates into CASDFYSGTTSYNEQFF.

CDR3 nucleotide sequence: TGTGCCAGCAGCCAAGTTTCGGTTAATGAAAAACTGTTTTTT. Translation gives CASSQVSVNEKLFF. This chain connects TRBV16 to TRBJ1-4, with D unclear. Between the trimmed V and J ends, which lost 2 bases and 4 bases, there was a span of 8 bases. The CDR3 is 14 amino acids. Germline CDR1 KGHSY, CDR2 FQNENV.

The chain uses TRBV15 and TRBJ2-5, with 12 bases identical to TRBD1. The CDR3 spans 16 residues. Per germline, CDR1 LNHNV and CDR2 YYDKDF (reference sequence). Losses at the gene ends were 1 base for V and 1 base for J; bases not matched to a gene: 1. The CDR3 bases are TGTGCCACCAGCAGAGGGGACAGGGGGCTCCAAGAGACCCAGTACTTC. Its translation: CATSRGDRGLQETQYF.

The gene calls are TRBV28 and TRBJ1-2, with D perhaps TRBD1 (5 bases). CDR3 length: 16 residues. V was clipped by 7 bases and J by 0 bases, with 18 bases between them. Germline values: CDR1 MDHEN, CDR2 SYDVKM. The CDR3 is CASTTGGRGSNYGYTF. CDR3 coding DNA: TGTGCCAGCACCACCGGGGGTAGAGGGTCTAACTATGGCTACACCTTC.

The rearrangement uses TRBV27 and TRBJ2-6, with D possibly matching TRBD2 (6 bases). V lost 7 bases to trimming and J lost 0 bases, with 10 bases between them. CDR1 is MNHEY and CDR2 is SMNVEV in the germline V gene (reference sequence). CDR3 length equals 15 residues. The CDR3 DNA reads TGTGCCAGCATGGGGGGACGCTCTGGGGCCAACGTCCTGACTTTC. Amino acid sequence: CASMGGRSGANVLTF.

This chain uses TRBV15 with TRBJ2-2; D remains ambiguous. Deletions cut 2 bases from V and 1 base from J, with 11 bases between. CDR1 and CDR2 (germline): LNHNV, YYDKDF (reference sequence). The CDR3 is 16 amino acids. The CDR3 DNA reads TGTGCCACCAGCAGAAGTCAGAGTAAGAACACCGGGGAGCTGTTTTTT. It specifies CATSRSQSKNTGELFF.

V usage is TRBV5-1 and J usage is TRBJ2-3; D is perhaps TRBD2 (6 bases). This CDR3 has 14 amino acids. Germline-derived CDR1 and CDR2 are SGHRS and YFSETQ. V shed 4 bases and J shed 4 bases, with 13 bases lying between them. The CDR3 sequence: CASSGLATADTQYF. For the CDR3, the DNA is TGCGCCAGCAGCGGGCTAGCGACCGCAGATACGCAGTATTTT.

The rearrangement uses TRBV7-3 and TRBJ1-2; D perhaps matches TRBD1 (6 bases). V was trimmed by 5 bases and J by 7 bases, leaving 17 bases between them. The CDR3 extends over 14 amino acids. In germline, CDR1 is SGHTA, CDR2 FQGTGA. The CDR3 DNA is TGTGCCAGCAGCCCCTCCCGATACAGGGTTGGCTACACCTTC. Encoded protein: CASSPSRYRVGYTF.

About this clone: Additional DNA sequences in this sample encode the identical CDR3. The chain combines TRBV24-1 with TRBJ2-3, with 8 bases lining up with TRBD1. CDR1 is KGHDR and CDR2 is SFDVKD in the germline V gene. V lost 4 bases, J lost 1 base, and 0 bases stayed unmatched. The CDR3 has 14 amino acids. CDR3 region: CATSETGGTDTQYF. The CDR3 DNA follows: TGTGCCACCAGTGAGACAGGGGGCACAGATACGCAGTATTTT.

A single count supports this clone. This chain joins TRBV28 and TRBJ1-1; unclear D gene. V lost 5 bases and J lost 0, with 7 bases in between. The CDR3 length is 13 residues. CDR1 is MDHEN, CDR2 SYDVKM, per germline. This CDR3 reads CASSPYMNTEAFF. CDR3 DNA: TGTGCCAGCAGTCCCTACATGAACACTGAAGCTTTCTTT.

Comment on this clone: One end of the junction does not line up with germline, which may come from a read error. V gene TRBV19 combines with J gene TRBJ2-5; the match to TRBD2 covers 9 bases. Germline CDR1 is LNHDA and CDR2 is SQIVND (reference sequence). The CDR3 is made up of 15 amino acids. The CDR3 DNA follows: TGTGCCAGTAGTACGACCGGCGGGAGGGCCCCCGTAGTTGACTTC. Translated, it gives CASSTTGGRAPVVDF.

This chain links TRBV7-3 with TRBJ1-1; D possibly corresponds to TRBD1 (6 bases). V was shortened by 6 bases and J by 4 bases, with 12 bases between the two germline ends. CDR3 length: 13 residues. Germline lookup yields CDR1 SGHTA and CDR2 FQGTGA. As DNA, the CDR3 is TGTGCCAGCAGTCCGGGGGCGATCACTGAAGCTTTCTTT. Translating it yields CASSPGAITEAFF. Full variable domain (missing parts from reference TRBV7-3 and TRBJ1-1): GAGVSQTPSNKVTEKGKYVELRCDPISGHTALYWYRQSLGQGPEFLIYFQGTGAADDSGLPNDRFFAVRPEGSVSTLKIQRTERGDSAVYLCASSPGAITEAFFGQGTRLTVV.

The chain joins TRBV6-2 or TRBV6-3 to TRBJ2-1; 10 bases are a match to TRBD2. The CDR3 has 18 amino acids. V was clipped by 6 bases and J by 6 bases; unmatched bases: 17. CDR1 is MNHEY, CDR2 SVGEGT, per germline. The CDR3: CASSPRTEGLAFLNEQFF. Here the CDR3 DNA reads TGTGCCAGCAGCCCTAGGACCGAGGGACTAGCGTTCCTCAATGAGCAGTTCTTC.

Only one count was recorded for this clone. V is TRBV28 and J is TRBJ2-4; 8 bases are shared with TRBD1. This CDR3 spans 17 amino acids. Germline CDR1 is MDHEN and CDR2 is SYDVKM. V shed 0 bases and J 3 bases; nucleotides not matched to a gene: 7. Here the CDR3 reads CASSLWKDRDIKNIQYF. CDR3 DNA sequence: TGTGCCAGCAGTTTATGGAAGGACAGGGACATCAAAAACATTCAGTACTTC.

V is TRBV11-2 and J is TRBJ2-5, with D perhaps matching TRBD1 (5 bases). CDR3 length: 14 residues. Germline CDR1 and CDR2: SGHAT and FQNNGV. V lost 5 bases and J lost 5, with 15 bases in between. CDR3 amino acids: CASSISRVEETQYF. The CDR3 DNA reads TGTGCCAGCAGCATTAGCAGGGTTGAGGAGACCCAGTACTTC.

J is TRBJ1-2 and V is TRBV19, with 10 bases aligning to TRBD1. Germline V gene data show CDR1 as LNHDA and CDR2 as SQIVND (reference sequence). This CDR3 has 15 residues. The junction had 8 bases not matched to a gene; V was cut back by 5 bases and J by 5 bases. Written as DNA, the CDR3 is TGTGCCAGTAGTTCCAGACAGGGGGCCTCGTATGGCTACACCTTC. Translating it yields CASSSRQGASYGYTF.

This chain joins TRBV28 and TRBJ1-5; TRBD1 aligns across 10 bases. Germline V CDR1 and CDR2: MDHEN, SYDVKM. Losses at the gene ends were 2 bases for V and 6 bases for J; bases not matched to a gene: 4. The CDR3 length is 15 residues. Here the CDR3 DNA reads TGTGCCAGCAGTTTAAGACAGGGGGCGTTTCAGCCCCAGCATTTT. Protein: CASSLRQGAFQPQHF.

The rearrangement links TRBV10-3 to TRBJ1-1, with no clear D. This CDR3 has 16 residues. V was shortened by 4 bases and J by 1 base, with 16 bases between the two germline ends. Germline CDR1 is ENHRY and CDR2 is SYGVKD. The CDR3: CAISGTPASTNTEAFF. CDR3 DNA: TGTGCCATCAGTGGGACCCCAGCCTCCACGAACACTGAAGCTTTCTTT.

This chain uses TRBV4-1 with TRBJ1-3; D gene ambiguous. The CDR3 is made up of 19 amino acids. Trimming shortened V by 0 bases and J by 0 bases, and 18 bases separated the two germline ends. CDR1 and CDR2 from the germline V gene are MGHRA and YSYEKL. The CDR3 here is CASSQDSGPTTSSGNTIYF. The CDR3 DNA reads TGCGCCAGCAGCCAAGACTCCGGACCTACGACGAGCTCTGGAAACACCATATATTTT.

This clone is judged medium-sized. The chain links TRBV27 to TRBJ2-7; 8 nucleotides match TRBD2. Germline V gives CDR1 MNHEY, CDR2 SMNVEV (reference sequence). V was clipped by 5 bases and J by 3 bases; unmatched bases: 6. This CDR3 spans 14 amino acids. As DNA, the CDR3 is TGTGCCAGCAGTCCCGGGACTAGATACTACGAGCAGTACTTC. It yields the protein CASSPGTRYYEQYF.

This chain links TRBV7-2 with TRBJ2-1; D gene unclear. Germline lookup yields CDR1 SGHTA and CDR2 FQGNSA. V was pared by 2 bases and J by 12 bases, with 14 bases between. This CDR3 is built from 13 residues. CDR3 nucleotide sequence: TGTGCCAGCAGCTTATCCCTAGTGGTTCGGCAGTTCTTC. This translates into CASSLSLVVRQFF.

The chain joins TRBV9 to TRBJ1-3, with 7 bases that match TRBD1. Germline CDR1 reads SGDLS; CDR2 reads YYNGEE. This CDR3 has 15 amino acids. With V trimmed by 3 bases and J by 2 bases, 5 bases remained unmatched. The CDR3 protein is CASSGRGYAGNTIYF. The CDR3 nucleotides are TGTGCCAGCAGCGGCAGGGGGTACGCTGGAAACACCATATATTTT. Full variable domain (rest looked up from reference TRBV9 and TRBJ1-3): DSGVTQTPKHLITATGQRVTLRCSPRSGDLSVYWYQQSLDQGLQFLIQYYNGEERAKGNILERFSAQQFPDLHSELNLSSLELGDSALYFCASSGRGYAGNTIYFGEGSWLTVV.

The chain employs TRBV7-3 and TRBJ2-1; 7 bases align to TRBD2. Germline values: CDR1 SGHTA, CDR2 FQGTGA. V was pared by 1 base and J by 4 bases, with 7 bases of the junction left unmatched. The CDR3 length is 16 residues. CDR3 in amino acids: CASSLRVAGDYNEQFF. In DNA, the CDR3 is TGTGCCAGCAGCTTAAGGGTAGCGGGCGATTACAATGAGCAGTTCTTC.